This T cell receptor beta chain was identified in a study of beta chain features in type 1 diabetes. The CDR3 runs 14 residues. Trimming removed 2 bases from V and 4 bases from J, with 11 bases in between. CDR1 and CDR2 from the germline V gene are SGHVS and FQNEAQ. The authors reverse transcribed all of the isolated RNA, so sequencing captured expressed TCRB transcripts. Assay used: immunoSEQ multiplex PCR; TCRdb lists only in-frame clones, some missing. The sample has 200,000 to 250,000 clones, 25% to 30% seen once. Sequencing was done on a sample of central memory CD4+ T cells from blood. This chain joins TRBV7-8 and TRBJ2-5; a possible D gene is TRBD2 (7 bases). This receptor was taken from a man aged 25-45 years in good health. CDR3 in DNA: TGTGCCAGCAGCTTATGGGAGGGGGGAGAGACCCAGTACTTC. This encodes CASSLWEGGETQYF.